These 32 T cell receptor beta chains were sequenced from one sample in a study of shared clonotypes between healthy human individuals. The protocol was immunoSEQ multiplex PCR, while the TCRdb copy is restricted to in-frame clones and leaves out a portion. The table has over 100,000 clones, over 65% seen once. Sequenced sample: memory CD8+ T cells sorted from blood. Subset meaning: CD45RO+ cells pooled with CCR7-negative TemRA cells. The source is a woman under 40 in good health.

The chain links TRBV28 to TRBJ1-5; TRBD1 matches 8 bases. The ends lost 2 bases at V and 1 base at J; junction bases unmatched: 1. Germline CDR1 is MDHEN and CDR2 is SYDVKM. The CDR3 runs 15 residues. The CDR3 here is CASSLQGASNQPQHF. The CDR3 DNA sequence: TGTGCCAGCAGTTTACAGGGGGCGAGCAATCAGCCCCAGCATTTT.

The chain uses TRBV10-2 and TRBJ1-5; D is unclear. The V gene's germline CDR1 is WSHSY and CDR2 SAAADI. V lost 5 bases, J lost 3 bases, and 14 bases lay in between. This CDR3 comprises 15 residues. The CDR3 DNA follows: TGCGCCAGCAGTCTTGCCAGCCTCACCAATCAGCCCCAGCATTTT. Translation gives CASSLASLTNQPQHF.

This CDR3 is CASSLASPTQYF. In DNA form, the CDR3 reads TGTGCCAGCAGCTTAGCTAGCCCGACGCAGTATTTT. The genes are TRBV11-2 and TRBJ2-3, with D tentatively TRBD2 (5 bases). Germline V gene lookup returns CDR1 SGHAT and CDR2 FQNNGV. There are 12 residues in the CDR3. With 1 base removed from V and 9 bases from J, the gap between germline ends came to 8 bases.

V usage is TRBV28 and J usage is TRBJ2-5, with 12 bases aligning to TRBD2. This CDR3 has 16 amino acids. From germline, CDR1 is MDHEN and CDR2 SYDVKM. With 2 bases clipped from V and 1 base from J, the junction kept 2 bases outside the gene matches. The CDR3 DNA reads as TGTGCCAGCAGTTTACGGACTAGCGGGACCCAAGAGACCCAGTACTTC. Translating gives CASSLRTSGTQETQYF.

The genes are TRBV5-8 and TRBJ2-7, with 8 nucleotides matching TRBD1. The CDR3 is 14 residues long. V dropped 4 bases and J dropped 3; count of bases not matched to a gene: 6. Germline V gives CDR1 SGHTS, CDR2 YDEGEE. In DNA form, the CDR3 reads TGTGCCAGCAGCCGGACAGGGTTTTACTACGAGCAGTACTTC. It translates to CASSRTGFYYEQYF. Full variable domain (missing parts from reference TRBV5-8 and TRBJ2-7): EAGVTQSPTHLIKTRGQQATLRCSPISGHTSVYWYQQALGLGLQFLLWYDEGEERNRGNFPPRFSGRQFPNYSSELNVNALELEDSALYLCASSRTGFYYEQYFGPGTRLTVT.

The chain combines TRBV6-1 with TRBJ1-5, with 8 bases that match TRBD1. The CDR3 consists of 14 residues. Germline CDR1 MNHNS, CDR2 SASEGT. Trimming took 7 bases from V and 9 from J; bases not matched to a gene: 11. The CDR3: CASTRNRGFLPQHF. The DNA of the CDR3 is TGTGCCAGCACCCGTAACAGGGGGTTTTTGCCCCAGCATTTT.

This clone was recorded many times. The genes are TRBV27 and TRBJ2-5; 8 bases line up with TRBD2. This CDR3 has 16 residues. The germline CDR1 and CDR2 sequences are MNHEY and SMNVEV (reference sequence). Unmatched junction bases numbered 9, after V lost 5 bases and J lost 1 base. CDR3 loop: CASSHGGGILQETQYF. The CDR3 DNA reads TGTGCCAGCAGTCATGGCGGGGGGATACTCCAAGAGACCCAGTACTTC.

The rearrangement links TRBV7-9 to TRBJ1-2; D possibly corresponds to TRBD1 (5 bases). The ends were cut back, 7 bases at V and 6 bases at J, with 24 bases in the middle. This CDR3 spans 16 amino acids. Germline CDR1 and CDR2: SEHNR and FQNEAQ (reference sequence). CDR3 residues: CASNPISSGTLDGYTF. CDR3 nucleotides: TGTGCCAGCAACCCGATTTCCTCCGGGACGCTGGATGGCTACACCTTC.

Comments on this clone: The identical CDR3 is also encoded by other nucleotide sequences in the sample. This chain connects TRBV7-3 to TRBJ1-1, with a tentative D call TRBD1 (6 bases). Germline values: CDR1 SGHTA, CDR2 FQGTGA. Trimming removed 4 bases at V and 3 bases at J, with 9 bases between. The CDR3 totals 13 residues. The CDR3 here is CASSSQGDTEAFF. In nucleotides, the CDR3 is TGTGCCAGCAGCTCACAGGGCGACACTGAAGCTTTCTTT.

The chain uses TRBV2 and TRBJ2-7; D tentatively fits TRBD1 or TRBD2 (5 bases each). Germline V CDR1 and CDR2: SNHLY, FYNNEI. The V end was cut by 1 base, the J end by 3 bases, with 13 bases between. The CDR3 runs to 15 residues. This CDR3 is CASSEVVRGNYEQYF. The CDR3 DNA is TGTGCCAGCAGTGAAGTCGTTCGGGGCAACTACGAGCAGTACTTC.

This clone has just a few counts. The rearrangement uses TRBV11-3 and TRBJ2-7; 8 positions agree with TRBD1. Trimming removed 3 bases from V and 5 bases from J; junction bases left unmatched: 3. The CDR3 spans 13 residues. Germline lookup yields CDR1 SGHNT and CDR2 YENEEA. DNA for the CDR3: TGTGCCAGCAGCTTCGGGACAGGACACGAGCAGTACTTC. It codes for CASSFGTGHEQYF.

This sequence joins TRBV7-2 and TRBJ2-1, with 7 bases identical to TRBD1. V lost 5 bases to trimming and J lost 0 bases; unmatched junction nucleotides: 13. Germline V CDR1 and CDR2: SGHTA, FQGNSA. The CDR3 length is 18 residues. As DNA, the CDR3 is TGTGCCAGCAGCCCTTATACGTACCGGGACAGCTCCTACAATGAGCAGTTCTTC. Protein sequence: CASSPYTYRDSSYNEQFF.

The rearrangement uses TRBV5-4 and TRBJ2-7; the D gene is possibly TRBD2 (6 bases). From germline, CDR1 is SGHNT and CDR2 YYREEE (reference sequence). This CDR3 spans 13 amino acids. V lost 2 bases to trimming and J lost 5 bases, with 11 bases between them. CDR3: CASSFLAEDEQYF. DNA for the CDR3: TGTGCCAGCAGCTTTTTAGCGGAGGACGAGCAGTACTTC. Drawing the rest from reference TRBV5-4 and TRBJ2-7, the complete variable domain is ETGVTQSPTHLIKTRGQQVTLRCSSQSGHNTVSWYQQALGQGPQFIFQYYREEENGRGNFPPRFSGLQFPNYSSELNVNALELDDSALYLCASSFLAEDEQYFGPGTRLTVT.

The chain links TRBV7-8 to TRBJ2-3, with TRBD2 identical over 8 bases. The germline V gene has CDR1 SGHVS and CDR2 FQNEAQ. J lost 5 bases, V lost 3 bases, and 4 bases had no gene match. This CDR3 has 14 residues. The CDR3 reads CASSLFSGEDTQYF. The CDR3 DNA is TGTGCCAGCAGCTTGTTTAGCGGGGAAGATACGCAGTATTTT.

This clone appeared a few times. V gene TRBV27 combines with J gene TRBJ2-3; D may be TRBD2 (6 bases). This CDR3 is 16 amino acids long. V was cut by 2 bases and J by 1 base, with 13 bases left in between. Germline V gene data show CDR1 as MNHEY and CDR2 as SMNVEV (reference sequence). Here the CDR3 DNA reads TGTGCCAGCAGTTTAACCCCCGGAGGGGGCACAGATACGCAGTATTTT. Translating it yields CASSLTPGGGTDTQYF.

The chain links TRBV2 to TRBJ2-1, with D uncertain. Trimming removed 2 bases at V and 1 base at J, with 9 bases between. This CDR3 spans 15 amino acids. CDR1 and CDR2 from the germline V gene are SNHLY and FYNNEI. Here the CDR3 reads CASSERDPSYNEQFF. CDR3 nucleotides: TGTGCCAGCAGTGAACGTGACCCGTCCTACAATGAGCAGTTCTTC.

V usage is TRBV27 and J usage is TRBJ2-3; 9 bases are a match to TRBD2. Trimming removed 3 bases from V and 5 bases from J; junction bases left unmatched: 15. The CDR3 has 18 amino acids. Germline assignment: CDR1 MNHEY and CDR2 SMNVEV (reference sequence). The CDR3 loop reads CASSLGAGGPPRVDTQYF. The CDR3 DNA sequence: TGTGCCAGCAGTTTGGGAGCGGGAGGCCCTCCCCGGGTAGATACGCAGTATTTT.

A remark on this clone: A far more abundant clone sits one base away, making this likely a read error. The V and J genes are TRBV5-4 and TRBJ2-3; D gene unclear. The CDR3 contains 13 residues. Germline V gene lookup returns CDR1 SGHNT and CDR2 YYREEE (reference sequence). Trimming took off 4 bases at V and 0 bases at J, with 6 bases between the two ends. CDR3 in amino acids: CASSRPSTDTQYF. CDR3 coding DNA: TGTGCCAGCAGCCGCCCAAGCACAGATACGCAGTATTTT.

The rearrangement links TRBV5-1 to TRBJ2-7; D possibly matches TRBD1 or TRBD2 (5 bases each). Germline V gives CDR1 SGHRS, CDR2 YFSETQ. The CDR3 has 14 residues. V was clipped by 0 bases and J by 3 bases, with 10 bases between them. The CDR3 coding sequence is TGCGCCAGCAGCTTGGGAGTTGGGGGCTACGAGCAGTACTTC. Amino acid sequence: CASSLGVGGYEQYF. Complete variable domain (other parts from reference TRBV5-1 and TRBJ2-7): KAGVTQTPRYLIKTRGQQVTLSCSPISGHRSVSWYQQTPGQGLQFLFEYFSETQRNKGNFPGRFSGRQFSNSRSEMNVSTLELGDSALYLCASSLGVGGYEQYFGPGTRLTVT.

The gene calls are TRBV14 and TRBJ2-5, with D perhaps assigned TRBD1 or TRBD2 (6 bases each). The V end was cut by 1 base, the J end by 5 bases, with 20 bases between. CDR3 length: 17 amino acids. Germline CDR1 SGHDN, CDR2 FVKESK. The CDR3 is CASSQAYHRVGGETQYF. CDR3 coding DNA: TGTGCCAGCAGCCAAGCCTACCACAGGGTCGGGGGCGAGACCCAGTACTTC.

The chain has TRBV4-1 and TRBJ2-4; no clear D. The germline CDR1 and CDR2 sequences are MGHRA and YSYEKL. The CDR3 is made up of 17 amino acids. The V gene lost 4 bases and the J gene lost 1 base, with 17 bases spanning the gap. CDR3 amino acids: CASSPRVDGVAKNIQYF. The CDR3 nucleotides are TGCGCCAGCAGCCCTCGGGTGGATGGAGTTGCCAAAAACATTCAGTACTTC.

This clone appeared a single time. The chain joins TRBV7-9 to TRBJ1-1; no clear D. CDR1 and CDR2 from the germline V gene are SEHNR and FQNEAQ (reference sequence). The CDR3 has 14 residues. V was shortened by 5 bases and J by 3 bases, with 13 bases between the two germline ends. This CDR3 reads CASSTGVGDTEAFF. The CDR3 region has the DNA TGTGCCAGCAGCACGGGAGTCGGGGACACTGAAGCTTTCTTT.

In DNA, the CDR3 is TGTGCCATCAGTCATGAAAAAACGGGCTACACCTTC. This gives the protein CAISHEKTGYTF. The J gene is TRBJ1-2, the V gene TRBV10-3; D unresolved. Per the germline V gene, CDR1 is ENHRY and CDR2 is SYGVKD. The CDR3 has 12 residues. Trimming shortened V by 5 bases and J by 8 bases, and 12 bases separated the two germline ends.

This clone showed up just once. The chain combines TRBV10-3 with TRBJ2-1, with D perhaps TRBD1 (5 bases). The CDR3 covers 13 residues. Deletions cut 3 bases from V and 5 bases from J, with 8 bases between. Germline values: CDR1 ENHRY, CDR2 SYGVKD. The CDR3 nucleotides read TGTGCCATCAGTGATAAGGGGAACAATGAGCAGTTCTTC. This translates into CAISDKGNNEQFF.

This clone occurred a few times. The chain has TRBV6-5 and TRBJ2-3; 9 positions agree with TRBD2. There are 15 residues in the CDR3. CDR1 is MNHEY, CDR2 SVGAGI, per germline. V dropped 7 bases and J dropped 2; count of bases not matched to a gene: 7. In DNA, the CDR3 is TGTGCCAGCAAACAGTCTAGCGGGGACACAGATACGCAGTATTTT. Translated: CASKQSSGDTDTQYF.

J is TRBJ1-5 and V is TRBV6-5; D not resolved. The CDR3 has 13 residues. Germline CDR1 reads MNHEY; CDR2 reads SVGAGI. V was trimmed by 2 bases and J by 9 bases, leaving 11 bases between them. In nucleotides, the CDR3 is TGTGCCAGCAGTTACGGAGCCGAGGGGCCCCAGCATTTT. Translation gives CASSYGAEGPQHF.

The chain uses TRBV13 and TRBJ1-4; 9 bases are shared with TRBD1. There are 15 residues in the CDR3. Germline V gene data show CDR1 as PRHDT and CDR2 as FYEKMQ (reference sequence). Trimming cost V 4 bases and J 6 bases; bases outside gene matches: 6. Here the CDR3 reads CASSWRGTGYEKLFF. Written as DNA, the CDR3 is TGTGCCAGCAGCTGGCGCGGGACAGGGTATGAAAAACTGTTTTTT.

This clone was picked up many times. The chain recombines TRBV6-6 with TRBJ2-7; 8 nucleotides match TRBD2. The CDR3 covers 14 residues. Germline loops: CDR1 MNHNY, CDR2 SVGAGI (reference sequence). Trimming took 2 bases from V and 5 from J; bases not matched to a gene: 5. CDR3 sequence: CASSYETSAHEQYF. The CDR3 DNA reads TGTGCCAGCAGTTACGAGACTAGCGCCCACGAGCAGTACTTC.

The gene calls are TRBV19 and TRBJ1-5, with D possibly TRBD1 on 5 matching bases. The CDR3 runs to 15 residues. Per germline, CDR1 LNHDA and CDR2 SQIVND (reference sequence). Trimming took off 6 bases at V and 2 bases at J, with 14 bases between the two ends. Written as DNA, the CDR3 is TGTGCCAGTAGACCCTATTTGGGGGGCAATCAGCCCCAGCATTTT. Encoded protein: CASRPYLGGNQPQHF.

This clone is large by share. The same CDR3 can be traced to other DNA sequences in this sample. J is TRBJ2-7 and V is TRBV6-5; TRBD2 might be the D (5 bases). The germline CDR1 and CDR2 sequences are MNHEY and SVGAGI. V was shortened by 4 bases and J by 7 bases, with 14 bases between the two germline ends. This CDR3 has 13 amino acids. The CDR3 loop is CASSSGLLGEQYF. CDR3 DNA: TGTGCCAGCAGTTCCGGACTTCTCGGGGAGCAGTACTTC.

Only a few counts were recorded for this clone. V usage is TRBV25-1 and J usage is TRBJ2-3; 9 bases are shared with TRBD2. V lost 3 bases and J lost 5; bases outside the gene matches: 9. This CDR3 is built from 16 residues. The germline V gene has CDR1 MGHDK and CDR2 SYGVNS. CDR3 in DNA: TGTGCCAGCAGTGAGGCTAGCGGGAAGGGCGGAGATACGCAGTATTTT. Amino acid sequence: CASSEASGKGGDTQYF.

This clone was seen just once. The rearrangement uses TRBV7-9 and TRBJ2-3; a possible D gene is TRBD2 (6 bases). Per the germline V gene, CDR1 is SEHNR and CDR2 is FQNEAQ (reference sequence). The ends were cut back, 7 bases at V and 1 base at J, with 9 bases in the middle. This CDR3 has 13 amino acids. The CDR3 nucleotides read TGTGCCAGCACCCCGGGGGGCACAGATACGCAGTATTTT. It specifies CASTPGGTDTQYF.